The 5 T cell receptor beta chains given below trace back to one sample, sequenced in a study of preoperative IRX-2 immunotherapy in early breast cancer. Described treatment: preoperative locoregional IRX-2 cytokine immunotherapy. TCRdb keeps only in-frame clones here, not all; method: immunoSEQ multiplex PCR. The data hold under 25,000 clones, with about 95% observed a single time. The material was tumor tissue, obtained after IRX-2 immunotherapy. Receptors originate from a human donor with breast cancer.

The genes are TRBV7-2 and TRBJ2-1; weak D call: TRBD2 (5 bases). CDR3 size: 11 residues. Germline V gene lookup returns CDR1 SGHTA and CDR2 FQGNSA. V was cut by 5 bases and J by 13 bases, with 12 bases left in between. CDR3 protein: CASSPAGHQFF. Written as DNA, the CDR3 is TGTGCCAGCAGCCCCGCGGGCCACCAGTTCTTC. The full variable domain, with the rest looked up from reference TRBV7-2 and TRBJ2-1, is GAGVSQSPSNKVTEKGKDVELRCDPISGHTALYWYRQSLGQGLEFLIYFQGNSAPDKSGLPSDRFSAERTGGSVSTLTIQRTQQEDSAVYLCASSPAGHQFFGPGTRLTVL.

This clone has only a few counts. This chain connects TRBV6-5 to TRBJ2-5; no firm D call. V dropped 6 bases and J dropped 5 bases, with 13 bases sitting between them. The V gene's germline CDR1 is MNHEY and CDR2 SVGAGI. The CDR3 runs to 13 residues. This chain's CDR3 is CASRRSTSETQYF. The CDR3, as DNA: TGTGCCAGCAGACGGTCTACGTCGGAGACCCAGTACTTC.

The chain uses TRBV10-3 and TRBJ2-1; the D gene is possibly TRBD2 (6 bases). The germline V gene has CDR1 ENHRY and CDR2 SYGVKD. Trimming removed 0 bases from V and 6 bases from J, with 12 bases in between. The CDR3 covers 15 residues. The CDR3 loop is CAISESRVGGNEQFF. The CDR3, as DNA: TGTGCCATCAGTGAGTCGAGGGTGGGAGGCAATGAGCAGTTCTTC.

The CDR3 spells CASSTVGGWGTDTQYF. In DNA form, the CDR3 reads TGTGCCAGCAGCACCGTTGGGGGGTGGGGCACAGATACGCAGTATTTT. The chain employs TRBV7-2 and TRBJ2-3, with a tentative D call TRBD2 (6 bases). V lost 5 bases and J lost 1, with 16 bases in between. In germline, CDR1 is SGHTA, CDR2 FQGNSA. The CDR3 sequence is 16 residues long.

This chain uses TRBV7-9 with TRBJ2-5, with 8 nucleotides matching TRBD1. The CDR3 sequence is 13 residues long. Germline CDR1 is SEHNR and CDR2 is FQNEAQ (reference sequence). With V trimmed by 5 bases and J by 13 bases, 12 bases remained unmatched. The CDR3 DNA reads as TGTGCCAGCAGCCCCGGAGACAGGGGCGTCCTGTACTTC. Protein sequence: CASSPGDRGVLYF.